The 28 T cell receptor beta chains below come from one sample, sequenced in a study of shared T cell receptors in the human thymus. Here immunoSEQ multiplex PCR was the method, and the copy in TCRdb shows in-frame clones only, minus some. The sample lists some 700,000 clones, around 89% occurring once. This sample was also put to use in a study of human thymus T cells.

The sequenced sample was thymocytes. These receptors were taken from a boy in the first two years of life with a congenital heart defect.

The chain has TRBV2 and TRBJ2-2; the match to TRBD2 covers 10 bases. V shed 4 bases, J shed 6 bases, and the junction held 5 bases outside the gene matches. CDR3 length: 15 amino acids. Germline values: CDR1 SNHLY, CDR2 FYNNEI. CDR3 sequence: CASSGTSGLPGELFF. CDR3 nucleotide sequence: TGTGCCAGCAGTGGGACTAGCGGCTTGCCCGGGGAGCTGTTTTTT.

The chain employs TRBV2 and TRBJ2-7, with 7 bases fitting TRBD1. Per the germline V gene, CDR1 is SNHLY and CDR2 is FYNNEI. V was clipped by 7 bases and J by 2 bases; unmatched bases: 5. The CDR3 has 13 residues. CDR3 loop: CASNRDSPYEQYF. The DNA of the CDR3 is TGTGCCAGCAACCGGGACAGTCCCTACGAGCAGTACTTC.

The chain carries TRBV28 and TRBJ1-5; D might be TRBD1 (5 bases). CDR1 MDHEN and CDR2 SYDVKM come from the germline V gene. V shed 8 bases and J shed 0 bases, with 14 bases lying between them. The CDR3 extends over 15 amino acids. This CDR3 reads CASWPAGDSNQPQHF. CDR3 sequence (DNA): TGTGCCAGCTGGCCGGCGGGGGATAGCAATCAGCCCCAGCATTTT.

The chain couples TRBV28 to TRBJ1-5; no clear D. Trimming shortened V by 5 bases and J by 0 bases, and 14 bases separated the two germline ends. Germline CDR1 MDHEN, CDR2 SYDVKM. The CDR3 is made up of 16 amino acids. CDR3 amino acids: CASSPPWRYSNQPQHF. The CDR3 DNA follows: TGTGCCAGCAGTCCACCCTGGAGATATAGCAATCAGCCCCAGCATTTT.

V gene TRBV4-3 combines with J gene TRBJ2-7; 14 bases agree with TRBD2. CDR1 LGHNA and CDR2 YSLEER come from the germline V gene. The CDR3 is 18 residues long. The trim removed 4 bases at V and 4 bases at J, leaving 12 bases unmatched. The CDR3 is CASSRRISGTSGRYEQYF. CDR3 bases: TGCGCCAGCAGCCGCCGCATATCTGGGACTAGCGGGAGATACGAGCAGTACTTC.

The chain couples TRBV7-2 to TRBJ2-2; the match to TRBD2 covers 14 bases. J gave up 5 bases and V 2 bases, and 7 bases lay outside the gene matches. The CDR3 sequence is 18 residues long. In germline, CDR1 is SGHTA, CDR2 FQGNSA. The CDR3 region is CASSLRRLAGGRTGELFF. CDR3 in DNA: TGTGCCAGCAGCTTAAGGAGACTAGCGGGAGGGAGGACCGGGGAGCTGTTTTTT. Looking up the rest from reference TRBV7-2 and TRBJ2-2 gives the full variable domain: GAGVSQSPSNKVTEKGKDVELRCDPISGHTALYWYRQSLGQGLEFLIYFQGNSAPDKSGLPSDRFSAERTGGSVSTLTIQRTQQEDSAVYLCASSLRRLAGGRTGELFFGEGSRLTVL.

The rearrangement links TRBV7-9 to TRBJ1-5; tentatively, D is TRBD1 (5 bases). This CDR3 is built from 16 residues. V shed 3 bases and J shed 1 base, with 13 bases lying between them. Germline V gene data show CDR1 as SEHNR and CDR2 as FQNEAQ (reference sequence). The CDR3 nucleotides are TGTGCCAGCAGCTTGGGGGGGAAGGCGAGCAATCAGCCCCAGCATTTT. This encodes CASSLGGKASNQPQHF. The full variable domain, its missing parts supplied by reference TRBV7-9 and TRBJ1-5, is DTGVSQNPRHKITKRGQNVTFRCDPISEHNRLYWYRQTLGQGPEFLTYFQNEAQLEKSRLLSDRFSAERPKGSFSTLEIQRTEQGDSAMYLCASSLGGKASNQPQHFGDGTRLSIL.

CDR3 in amino acids: CASSDRVRIRLGEETQYF. CDR3 nucleotide sequence: TGTGCCAGCTCGGACAGGGTTAGGATACGGCTAGGAGAAGAGACCCAGTACTTC. J is TRBJ2-5 and V is TRBV25-1, with TRBD1 matching 8 bases. The CDR3 totals 18 residues. CDR1 and CDR2 from the germline V gene are MGHDK and SYGVNS. The J segment lost 3 bases and the V segment lost 8 bases, leaving 20 bases of the junction unmatched.

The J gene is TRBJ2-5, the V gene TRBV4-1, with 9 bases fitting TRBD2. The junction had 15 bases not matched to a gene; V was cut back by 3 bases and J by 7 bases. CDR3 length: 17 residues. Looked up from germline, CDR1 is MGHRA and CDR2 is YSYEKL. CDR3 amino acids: CASSQKIGLAGSRTQYF. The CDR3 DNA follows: TGCGCCAGCAGCCAGAAAATTGGGCTAGCGGGATCTAGGACCCAGTACTTC.

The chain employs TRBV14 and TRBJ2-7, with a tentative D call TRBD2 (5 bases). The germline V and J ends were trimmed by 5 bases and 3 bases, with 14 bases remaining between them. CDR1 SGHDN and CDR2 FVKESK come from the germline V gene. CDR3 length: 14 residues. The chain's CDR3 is CASSAHDGIYEQYF. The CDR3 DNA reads TGTGCCAGCAGCGCGCACGACGGGATCTACGAGCAGTACTTC.

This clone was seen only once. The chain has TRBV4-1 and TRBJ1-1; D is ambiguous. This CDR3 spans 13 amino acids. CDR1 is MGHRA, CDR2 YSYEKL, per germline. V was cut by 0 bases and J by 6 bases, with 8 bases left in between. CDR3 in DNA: TGCGCCAGCAGCCAAGAGAATAGATCTGAAGCTTTCTTT. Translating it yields CASSQENRSEAFF.

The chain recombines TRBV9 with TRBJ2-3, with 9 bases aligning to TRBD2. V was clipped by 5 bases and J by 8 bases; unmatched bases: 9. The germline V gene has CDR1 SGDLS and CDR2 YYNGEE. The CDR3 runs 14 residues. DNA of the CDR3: TGTGCCAGCAGTCTAGCGGGACCGAGGGGTACGCAGTATTTT. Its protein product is CASSLAGPRGTQYF.

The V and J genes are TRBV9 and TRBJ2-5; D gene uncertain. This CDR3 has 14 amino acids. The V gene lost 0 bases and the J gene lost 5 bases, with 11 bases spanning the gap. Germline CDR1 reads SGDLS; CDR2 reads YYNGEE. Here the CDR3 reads CASSVDKAEETQYF. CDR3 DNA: TGTGCCAGCAGCGTAGATAAGGCGGAGGAGACCCAGTACTTC.

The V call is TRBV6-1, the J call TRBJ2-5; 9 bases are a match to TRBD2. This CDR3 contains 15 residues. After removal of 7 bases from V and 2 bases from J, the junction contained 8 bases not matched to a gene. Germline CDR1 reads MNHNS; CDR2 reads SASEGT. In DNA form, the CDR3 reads TGTGCCAGCAAGCCTAGCGGGGCACCTCAAGAGACCCAGTACTTC. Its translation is CASKPSGAPQETQYF.

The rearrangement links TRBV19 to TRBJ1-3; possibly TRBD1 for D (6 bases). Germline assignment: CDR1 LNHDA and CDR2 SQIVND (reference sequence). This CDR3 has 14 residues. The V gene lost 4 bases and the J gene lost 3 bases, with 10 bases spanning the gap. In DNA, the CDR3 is TGTGCCAGTAGTACCCGGACAGTTGGAAACACCATATATTTT. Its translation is CASSTRTVGNTIYF.

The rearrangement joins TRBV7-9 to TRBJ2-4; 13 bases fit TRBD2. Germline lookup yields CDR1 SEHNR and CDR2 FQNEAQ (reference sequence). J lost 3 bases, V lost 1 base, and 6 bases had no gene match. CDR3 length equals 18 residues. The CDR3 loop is CASSLGLAGGLGKNIQYF. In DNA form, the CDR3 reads TGTGCCAGCAGCTTAGGACTAGCGGGAGGACTCGGCAAAAACATTCAGTACTTC.

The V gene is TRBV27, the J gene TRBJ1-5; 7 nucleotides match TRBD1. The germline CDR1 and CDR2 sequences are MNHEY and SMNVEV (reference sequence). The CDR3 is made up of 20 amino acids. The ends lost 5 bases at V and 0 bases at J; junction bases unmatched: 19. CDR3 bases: TGTGCCAGCAGTCCTATCAAGACAGGGAGTGGCTTTTATAGCAATCAGCCCCAGCATTTT. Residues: CASSPIKTGSGFYSNQPQHF.

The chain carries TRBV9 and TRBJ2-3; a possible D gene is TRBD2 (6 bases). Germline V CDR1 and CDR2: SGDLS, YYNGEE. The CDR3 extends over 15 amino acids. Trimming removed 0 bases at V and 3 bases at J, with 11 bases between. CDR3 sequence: CASSVGRDWTDTQYF. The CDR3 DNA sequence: TGTGCCAGCAGCGTAGGCAGGGACTGGACAGATACGCAGTATTTT.

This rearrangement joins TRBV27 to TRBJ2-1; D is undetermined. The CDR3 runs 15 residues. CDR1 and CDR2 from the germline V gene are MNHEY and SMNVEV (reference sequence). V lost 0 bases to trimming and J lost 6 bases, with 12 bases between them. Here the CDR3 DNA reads TGTGCCAGCAGTTTATCCATGGCTTCTCGCAATGAGCAGTTCTTC. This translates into CASSLSMASRNEQFF.

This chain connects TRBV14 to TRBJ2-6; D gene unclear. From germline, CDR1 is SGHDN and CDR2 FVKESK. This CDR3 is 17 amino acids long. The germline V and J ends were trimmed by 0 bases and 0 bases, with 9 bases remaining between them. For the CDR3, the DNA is TGTGCCAGCAGCCAAGACGCGGTCATCTCTGGGGCCAACGTCCTGACTTTC. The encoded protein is CASSQDAVISGANVLTF.

The CDR3 loop is CASSIRDRGNGCNQPQHF. DNA for the CDR3: TGTGCCAGCAGCATCCGGGACAGGGGTAACGGGTGCAATCAGCCCCAGCATTTT. The rearrangement joins TRBV7-2 to TRBJ1-5; 10 positions agree with TRBD1. The germline CDR1 and CDR2 sequences are SGHTA and FQGNSA. CDR3 size: 18 residues. V was clipped by 5 bases and J by 2 bases; unmatched bases: 12.

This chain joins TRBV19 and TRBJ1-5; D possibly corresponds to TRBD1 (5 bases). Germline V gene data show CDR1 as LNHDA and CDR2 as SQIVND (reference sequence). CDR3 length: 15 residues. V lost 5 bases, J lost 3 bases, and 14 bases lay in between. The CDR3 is CASSDASGYNQPQHF. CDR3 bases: TGTGCCAGTAGTGATGCGTCAGGGTACAATCAGCCCCAGCATTTT. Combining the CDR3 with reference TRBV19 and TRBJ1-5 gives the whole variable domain DGGITQSPKYLFRKEGQNVTLSCEQNLNHDAMYWYRQDPGQGLRLIYYSQIVNDFQKGDIAEGYSVSREKKESFPLTVTSAQKNPTAFYLCASSDASGYNQPQHFGDGTRLSIL.

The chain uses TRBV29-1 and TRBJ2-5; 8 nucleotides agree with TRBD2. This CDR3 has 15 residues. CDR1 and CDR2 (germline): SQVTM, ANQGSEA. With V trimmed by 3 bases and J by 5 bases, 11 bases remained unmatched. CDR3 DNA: TGCAGCGTTGATTCCCTTAGCGGGATAGGGGAGACCCAGTACTTC. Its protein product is CSVDSLSGIGETQYF.

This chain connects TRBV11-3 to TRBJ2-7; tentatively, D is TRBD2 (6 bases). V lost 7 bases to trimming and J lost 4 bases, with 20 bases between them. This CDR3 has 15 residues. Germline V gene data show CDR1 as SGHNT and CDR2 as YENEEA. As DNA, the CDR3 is TGTGCCAGCAACCAAAATACGGGAGAGCAGTACGAGCAGTACTTC. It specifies CASNQNTGEQYEQYF.

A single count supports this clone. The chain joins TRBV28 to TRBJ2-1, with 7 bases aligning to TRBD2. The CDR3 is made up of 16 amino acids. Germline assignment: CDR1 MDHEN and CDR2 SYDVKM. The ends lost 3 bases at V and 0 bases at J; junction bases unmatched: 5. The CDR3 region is CASSLESGGSYNEQFF. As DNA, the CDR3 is TGTGCCAGCAGTTTGGAGTCGGGGGGCTCCTACAATGAGCAGTTCTTC.

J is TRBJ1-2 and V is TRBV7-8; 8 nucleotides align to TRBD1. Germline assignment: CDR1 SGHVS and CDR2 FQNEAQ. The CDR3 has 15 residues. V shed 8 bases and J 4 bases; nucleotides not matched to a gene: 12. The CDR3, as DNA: TGTGCCAGCCTGCCGGCAGGGGGCGAGGCCTATGGCTACACCTTC. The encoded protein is CASLPAGGEAYGYTF.

DNA of the CDR3: TGTGCCACCAGCAGAGATGAGGGGACAGGGGGCTACGAGCAGTACTTC. Encoded protein: CATSRDEGTGGYEQYF. The chain recombines TRBV15 with TRBJ2-7; 11 bases match TRBD1. CDR3 size: 16 residues. Germline loops: CDR1 LNHNV, CDR2 YYDKDF (reference sequence). Losses at the gene ends were 0 bases for V and 3 bases for J; bases not matched to a gene: 4.

The CDR3 DNA sequence: TGCGCCAGCAGCTTGGTAGGGGGCAGAGGCGAGCAGTACTTC. It yields the protein CASSLVGGRGEQYF. V gene TRBV5-1 combines with J gene TRBJ2-7, with 7 bases fitting TRBD1. V was clipped by 0 bases and J by 6 bases; unmatched bases: 6. The CDR3 consists of 14 residues. Germline V CDR1 and CDR2: SGHRS, YFSETQ.